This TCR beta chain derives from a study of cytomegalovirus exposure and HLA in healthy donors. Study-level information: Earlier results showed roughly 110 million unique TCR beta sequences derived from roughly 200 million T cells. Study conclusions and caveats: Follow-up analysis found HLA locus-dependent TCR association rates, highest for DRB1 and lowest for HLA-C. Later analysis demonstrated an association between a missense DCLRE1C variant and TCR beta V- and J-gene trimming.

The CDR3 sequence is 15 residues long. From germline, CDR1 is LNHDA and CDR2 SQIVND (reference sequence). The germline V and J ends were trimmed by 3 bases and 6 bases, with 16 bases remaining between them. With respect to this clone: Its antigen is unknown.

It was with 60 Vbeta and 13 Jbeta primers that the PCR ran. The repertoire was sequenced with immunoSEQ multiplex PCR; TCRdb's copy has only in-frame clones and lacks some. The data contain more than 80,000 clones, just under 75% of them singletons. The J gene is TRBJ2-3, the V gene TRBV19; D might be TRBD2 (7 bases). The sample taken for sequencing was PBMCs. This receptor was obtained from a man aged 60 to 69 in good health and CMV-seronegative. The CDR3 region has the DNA TGTGCCAGTAGTATGGAAAGGGGGGGCGGGGATACGCAGTATTTT. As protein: CASSMERGGGDTQYF.